The T cell receptor (beta chain) under discussion was sequenced for a study of response to subunit inactivated influenza vaccine. Study-wide results and limits: Each seasonal influenza vaccination recruits few new T cells, the authors suggested.

The germline V gene has CDR1 MNHEY and CDR2 SVGAGI. Losses at the gene ends were 4 bases for V and 9 bases for J; bases not matched to a gene: 4. CDR3 length: 14 amino acids. On this clonotype itself: What it binds is unknown.

TCRdb reprocessed the RT-PCR reads via MiXCR and lists one record per CDR3 protein. The table lists a few hundred thousand distinct CDR3 sequences, around 13% of them singletons. The receptor's source is a man aged 45-65 years who received an inactivated influenza vaccine. The sequencing here drew on PBMCs from blood, taken 11 to 12 days after vaccination. V is TRBV6-5 and J is TRBJ1-6; 9 positions match TRBD1. This CDR3 is CASSSGTGSSPLHF. The CDR3, as DNA: TGTGCCAGCAGTTCCGGGACAGGGAGTTCACCCCTCCACTTT.